One and the same sample provided the 18 T cell receptor beta chains below, sequenced in a study of CD8+ T cells in alopecia areata. Sequencing relied on a cDNA template that was reverse transcribed from extracted RNA. Sequenced by immunoSEQ multiplex PCR; TCRdb stores in-frame clones only, minus some. The repertoire holds some 160,000 clones, with about three fifths as singletons. Sequencing input: CD8+ T cells sorted from blood. These receptors all come from a human donor in good health.

The chain carries TRBV29-1 and TRBJ2-7; no firm D call. This CDR3 is 13 amino acids long. V shed 5 bases and J shed 1 base, with 12 bases lying between them. The V gene's germline CDR1 is SQVTM and CDR2 ANQGSEA. CDR3 in DNA: TGCAGCGTTCTAACGAGCCAATCCTACGAGCAGTACTTC. Translation: CSVLTSQSYEQYF.

V and J are TRBV29-1 and TRBJ2-5; D possibly corresponds to TRBD1 (6 bases). This CDR3 comprises 14 residues. V lost 3 bases, J lost 3 bases, and 14 bases lay in between. CDR1 and CDR2 (germline): SQVTM, ANQGSEA. This chain's CDR3 is CSVDVSRGKETQYF. The CDR3 DNA reads as TGCAGCGTTGACGTGTCGAGGGGGAAAGAGACCCAGTACTTC.

The chain joins TRBV2 to TRBJ2-1; possible D gene TRBD1, 6 bases. The V and J ends lost 6 bases and 7 bases respectively, with 13 bases between them. This CDR3 has 13 residues. Per germline, CDR1 SNHLY and CDR2 FYNNEI. CDR3 sequence: CASRNTGQNEQFF. The CDR3 region has the DNA TGTGCCAGCAGGAACACAGGGCAAAATGAGCAGTTCTTC.

This clone was found a few times. The V call is TRBV14, the J call TRBJ2-1; 8 bases are a match to TRBD2. V dropped 4 bases and J dropped 0; count of bases not matched to a gene: 2. The germline V gene encodes CDR1 SGHDN and CDR2 FVKESK. This CDR3 has 15 amino acids. The CDR3 region is CASSPLAGSYNEQFF. The CDR3 bases are TGTGCCAGCAGCCCTCTAGCGGGCTCCTACAATGAGCAGTTCTTC.

In its sample, this clone was seen once. This chain joins TRBV27 and TRBJ1-5; D uncertain. V was shortened by 5 bases and J by 2 bases, with 7 bases between the two germline ends. CDR1 and CDR2 (germline): MNHEY, SMNVEV (reference sequence). The CDR3 contains 13 residues. CDR3 in DNA: TGTGCCAGCAGTCCCCTCGGCAATCAGCCCCAGCATTTT. Translating it yields CASSPLGNQPQHF.

The chain uses TRBV7-9 and TRBJ2-7; no reliable D call. With 1 base removed from V and 3 bases from J, the gap between germline ends came to 7 bases. Germline V lookup: CDR1 SEHNR, CDR2 FQNEAQ (reference sequence). CDR3 size: 13 residues. The CDR3 region is CASSLGSLYEQYF. CDR3 nucleotide sequence: TGTGCCAGCAGCTTAGGTTCTCTCTACGAGCAGTACTTC.

This clone has only a few counts. This sequence joins TRBV27 and TRBJ2-1, with D possibly being TRBD1 (6 bases). The CDR3 has 15 amino acids. In germline, CDR1 is MNHEY, CDR2 SMNVEV (reference sequence). Trimming pared 4 bases from V and 0 bases from J, leaving 10 bases between. The CDR3 protein is CASSYLGGSYNEQFF. DNA for the CDR3: TGTGCCAGCAGTTACCTAGGGGGCTCCTACAATGAGCAGTTCTTC.

DNA of the CDR3: TGTGCCAGCAGTACCTCCGACACTGAAGCTTTCTTT. The encoded protein is CASSTSDTEAFF. The chain is built from TRBV28 and TRBJ1-1; D not resolved. The CDR3 covers 12 residues. Trimming took 5 bases from V and 3 from J, leaving 7 bases between them. The germline CDR1 and CDR2 sequences are MDHEN and SYDVKM.

The chain is built from TRBV30 and TRBJ2-7, with 12 bases that match TRBD2. CDR3 length: 14 amino acids. The J segment lost 2 bases and the V segment lost 3 bases, leaving 2 bases of the junction unmatched. Germline-derived CDR1 and CDR2 are GTSNPN and SVGIG (reference sequence). The chain's CDR3 is CAWSGLAGTYEQYF. CDR3 sequence (DNA): TGTGCCTGGAGCGGACTAGCGGGAACCTACGAGCAGTACTTC.

The genes are TRBV6-5 and TRBJ2-3; D tentatively reads TRBD1 or TRBD2 (5 bases each). The CDR3 is 15 amino acids. Trimming left V 5 bases short and J 0 bases short, with 12 bases between. CDR1 MNHEY and CDR2 SVGAGI come from the germline V gene. The CDR3 protein is CASSRDLPSTDTQYF. The CDR3 DNA reads TGTGCCAGCAGTAGGGACCTACCTAGCACAGATACGCAGTATTTT.

The chain joins TRBV29-1 to TRBJ2-1, with a possible D match to TRBD1 (7 bases). Trimming stripped 2 bases from V and 0 bases from J, with 14 bases between. CDR3 length equals 16 residues. Germline values: CDR1 SQVTM, CDR2 ANQGSEA. The CDR3 DNA reads as TGCAGCGTTGAAAGGAGGGGGCCTAGCTCCTACAATGAGCAGTTCTTC. It yields the protein CSVERRGPSSYNEQFF.

This clone was counted a few times. The same CDR3 is also encoded by other DNA sequences in this sample. The CDR3 sequence is CASSPVRMNTEAFF. The CDR3 nucleotides are TGTGCCAGCTCACCGGTCCGCATGAACACTGAAGCTTTCTTT. The rearrangement uses TRBV18 and TRBJ1-1; no firm D call. The ends were cut back, 3 bases at V and 0 bases at J, with 8 bases in the middle. Germline-derived CDR1 and CDR2 are KGHSH and LQKENI. CDR3 length: 14 residues.

The rearrangement links TRBV29-1 to TRBJ1-2; no definite D call. The length of the CDR3 is 14 residues. The germline CDR1 and CDR2 sequences are SQVTM and ANQGSEA. The CDR3 sequence: CSLYPSAQDYGYTF. The CDR3 bases are TGCAGTCTCTACCCCTCCGCCCAGGACTATGGCTACACCTTC.

The genes are TRBV7-9 and TRBJ2-1; 12 bases match TRBD2. J lost 7 bases, V lost 5 bases, and 9 bases had no gene match. Germline values: CDR1 SEHNR, CDR2 FQNEAQ (reference sequence). This CDR3 has 16 amino acids. This chain's CDR3 is CASSPGLAGRVNEQFF. In DNA, the CDR3 is TGTGCCAGCAGCCCCGGACTAGCGGGACGGGTGAATGAGCAGTTCTTC.

The chain couples TRBV19 to TRBJ2-1; D is unclear. Germline-derived CDR1 and CDR2 are LNHDA and SQIVND (reference sequence). The CDR3 contains 13 residues. V was shortened by 4 bases and J by 4 bases, with 8 bases between the two germline ends. CDR3 nucleotides: TGTGCCAGTAGTACCGAAAATTACAATGAGCAGTTCTTC. Translating it yields CASSTENYNEQFF.

The V gene is TRBV7-9, the J gene TRBJ1-4; D remains ambiguous. The CDR3 totals 13 residues. Trimming cost V 6 bases and J 7 bases, with 12 bases left between them. CDR1 is SEHNR, CDR2 FQNEAQ, per germline (reference sequence). The CDR3 DNA sequence: TGTGCCAGCAGGGCCGCCGGGCTTGAAAAACTGTTTTTT. Translation gives CASRAAGLEKLFF. The full variable domain, completed using reference TRBV7-9 and TRBJ1-4, is DTGVSQNPRHKITKRGQNVTFRCDPISEHNRLYWYRQTLGQGPEFLTYFQNEAQLEKSRLLSDRFSAERPKGSFSTLEIQRTEQGDSAMYLCASRAAGLEKLFFGSGTQLSVL.

This chain links TRBV5-6 with TRBJ2-5; tentative D call: TRBD1 (6 bases). The CDR3 consists of 14 residues. Trimming cost V 4 bases and J 5 bases, with 15 bases left between them. The germline V gene encodes CDR1 SGHDT and CDR2 YYEEEE. The CDR3 loop is CASSAVTGLETQYF. In DNA, the CDR3 is TGTGCCAGCAGCGCGGTCACAGGGCTGGAGACCCAGTACTTC.

J is TRBJ1-1 and V is TRBV29-1, with D unresolved. Trimming removed 6 bases from V and 4 bases from J, with 9 bases in between. In germline, CDR1 is SQVTM, CDR2 ANQGSEA. The CDR3 has 11 residues. The CDR3 loop reads CSVPLGTEAFF. The DNA for the CDR3 is TGCAGCGTGCCTCTCGGCACTGAAGCTTTCTTT.